Listed below are T cell receptor beta chains from one sample, sequenced in a study of blood T cells in healthy people across ages. TCRdb itself ran the 5' RACE reads through MiXCR, one entry per CDR3 protein. Seen here are approximately 760,000 distinct CDR3 sequences, around 25% observed once, and the top ten hold more than 8%. This same sample was also part of a study on T cells of mothers and their children.

The sequenced sample consisted of blood. The receptors derive from a boy younger than 18 in good health. CDR3s include the opening cysteine and the closing phenylalanine or tryptophan. The order of the fields is V gene, J gene, clone size, D gene, CDR3 DNA, CDR3 protein. A D gene is named only where the DNA matches it firmly. Clone sizes are given selectively: once, few, many, or a class where the clone is expanded.

v_gene: TRBV2
j_gene: TRBJ1-1
abundance: .
d_gene: TRBD1
CDR3nt: TGTGCCAGTCAGCCCAGGGGGTTCGACACTGAAGCTTTCTTT
CDR3aa: CASQPRGFDTEAFF

v_gene: TRBV7-8
j_gene: TRBJ2-2
abundance: once
d_gene: .
CDR3nt: TGTGCCAGCAGCCGTCGGGGGTCCACCGGGGAGCTGTTTTTT
CDR3aa: CASSRRGSTGELFF

v_gene: TRBV5-1
j_gene: TRBJ1-1
abundance: many
d_gene: .
CDR3nt: TGCGCCAGCAGCTTGGCCGGATACACTGAAGCTTTCTTT
CDR3aa: CASSLAGYTEAFF

v_gene: TRBV9
j_gene: TRBJ1-1
abundance: .
d_gene: .
CDR3nt: TGTGCCAGCAGTACCTACGGGAACACTGAAGCTTTCTTT
CDR3aa: CASSTYGNTEAFF

v_gene: TRBV29-1
j_gene: TRBJ2-5
abundance: .
d_gene: .
CDR3nt: TGCAGCGGAGGCCTAGAGACCCAGTACTTC
CDR3aa: CSGGLETQYF

v_gene: TRBV9
j_gene: TRBJ2-3
abundance: .
d_gene: .
CDR3nt: TGTGCCAGCAGCGTAGGTCCCGCGGCAGATACGCAGTATTTT
CDR3aa: CASSVGPAADTQYF

v_gene: TRBV12-3/TRBV12-4
j_gene: TRBJ2-7
abundance: few
d_gene: .
CDR3nt: TGTGCCAGCAAATTGGGAGTCTCCTACGAGCAGTACTTC
CDR3aa: CASKLGVSYEQYF

v_gene: TRBV5-1
j_gene: TRBJ1-1
abundance: many
d_gene: .
CDR3nt: TGCGCCAGCAGCTTGTTGGGGAACACTGAAGCTTTCTTT
CDR3aa: CASSLLGNTEAFF

v_gene: TRBV5-6
j_gene: TRBJ1-1
abundance: .
d_gene: .
CDR3nt: TGTGCCAGCAGCTTTATCAGTTGGACAGCCCCTGTCCCTTTCTTT
CDR3aa: CASSFISWTAPVPFF

v_gene: TRBV6-2/TRBV6-3
j_gene: TRBJ2-5
abundance: .
d_gene: .
CDR3nt: TGTGCCAGCAGTTGGCAACTCGGGGGGCTAGAGACCCAGTACTTC
CDR3aa: CASSWQLGGLETQYF

v_gene: TRBV15
j_gene: TRBJ2-1
abundance: .
d_gene: .
CDR3nt: TGTGCCACCAGCAGAGATGGCAGGGCCTTCTCCTACAATGAGCAGTTCTTC
CDR3aa: CATSRDGRAFSYNEQFF

v_gene: TRBV4-1
j_gene: TRBJ2-2
abundance: few
d_gene: .
CDR3nt: TGCGCCAGCAGCCAAGGTACGGGGCTCAACACCGGGGAGCTGTTTTTT
CDR3aa: CASSQGTGLNTGELFF

v_gene: TRBV20-1
j_gene: TRBJ2-5
abundance: few
d_gene: .
CDR3nt: TGCAGTGCTAGAGACCCCAGAGAAGAGACCCAGTACTTC
CDR3aa: CSARDPREETQYF

v_gene: TRBV7-9
j_gene: TRBJ2-1
abundance: few
d_gene: TRBD2
CDR3nt: TGTGCCAGCATCTACGCCGGGGGGACCAATGAGCAGTTCTTC
CDR3aa: CASIYAGGTNEQFF

v_gene: TRBV7-9
j_gene: TRBJ2-7
abundance: once
d_gene: .
CDR3nt: TGTGCCAGCAGCCCCGGCAGGGTGCCCTACGAGCAGTACTTC
CDR3aa: CASSPGRVPYEQYF

v_gene: TRBV20-1
j_gene: TRBJ1-4
abundance: .
d_gene: .
CDR3nt: TGCAGTGCGGATACAGGGAGGGGAGATGAAAAACTGTTTTTT
CDR3aa: CSADTGRGDEKLFF

v_gene: TRBV7-8
j_gene: TRBJ2-7
abundance: .
d_gene: .
CDR3nt: TGTGCCAGCAGCTTAGAAGGGACCCGACCCTACGAGCAGTACTTC
CDR3aa: CASSLEGTRPYEQYF

v_gene: TRBV29-1
j_gene: TRBJ2-1
abundance: .
d_gene: .
CDR3nt: TGCAGTATAGAGGGGAGTCCCACCAATGAGCAGTTCTTC
CDR3aa: CSIEGSPTNEQFF

v_gene: TRBV5-1
j_gene: TRBJ2-5
abundance: .
d_gene: TRBD2
CDR3nt: TGCGCCAGCAGCTTAACTAGCGGGAGGCACGAGACCCAGTACTTC
CDR3aa: CASSLTSGRHETQYF

v_gene: TRBV6-6
j_gene: TRBJ1-1
abundance: .
d_gene: TRBD1
CDR3nt: TGTGCCAGCAGATACCAGGGGGCCAGTGAAGCTTTCTTT
CDR3aa: CASRYQGASEAFF

v_gene: TRBV20-1
j_gene: TRBJ2-1
abundance: once
d_gene: TRBD2
CDR3nt: TGCAGTGCTAGACGAACCCGACTAGCGGGAGTTTTCCGGGAGCAGTTCTTC
CDR3aa: CSARRTRLAGVFREQFF

v_gene: TRBV20-1
j_gene: TRBJ2-1
abundance: .
d_gene: TRBD2
CDR3nt: TGCAGTGCTAGAGATCTAGCGGGAGCCCACAATGAGCAGTTCTTC
CDR3aa: CSARDLAGAHNEQFF

v_gene: TRBV7-3
j_gene: TRBJ2-1
abundance: .
d_gene: TRBD2
CDR3nt: TGTGCCAGCAGCTCTGGACTAGCCGATGAGCAGTTCTTC
CDR3aa: CASSSGLADEQFF

v_gene: TRBV7-8
j_gene: TRBJ2-7
abundance: .
d_gene: .
CDR3nt: TGTGCCAGCAGCTCCCGGGACCCCAGTCCCTACGAGCAGTACTTC
CDR3aa: CASSSRDPSPYEQYF